Each of the 32 T cell receptor beta chains below was sequenced from the same sample in a study of blood T cell repertoires in COVID-19 (TCRdb year 2020). The method behind the library was the immunoSEQ multiplex PCR assay. Entries here come from immuneACCESS through TCRdb and include only in-frame sequences with V and J called. Some clones fail to appear in such tables; in the studies checked, an unresolved V gene covers under half of the shortfall, and the cause of the remainder is unknown. A total of tens of thousands of clones appear in this sample, around 90% of them only once. The ten largest account for around 6.1% of the sample. The sequenced material came from peripheral blood. The receptors stem from a man between 50 and 59 years old with active COVID-19.

This chain links TRBV19 with TRBJ2-3; 10 nucleotides align to TRBD1. The CDR3 runs to 15 residues. CDR1 LNHDA and CDR2 SQIVND come from the germline V gene (reference sequence). V trimming: 5 bases; J trimming: 6 bases; junction bases outside the gene matches: 8. CDR3 in amino acids: CASSRGTGASDTQYF. CDR3 bases: TGTGCCAGTAGTCGGGGGACAGGGGCCTCGGATACGCAGTATTTT.

This clone is a singleton in its sample. The gene calls are TRBV11-2 and TRBJ1-5; D is possibly TRBD1 (6 bases). This CDR3 contains 15 residues. The germline V gene encodes CDR1 SGHAT and CDR2 FQNNGV. V was trimmed by 0 bases and J by 4 bases, leaving 10 bases between them. The CDR3 here is CASSLDYQGNQPQHF. The CDR3 DNA is TGTGCCAGCAGCTTAGATTACCAGGGGAATCAGCCCCAGCATTTT.

The chain joins TRBV3-1 (or the pseudogene TRBV3-2) to TRBJ1-1; 8 bases fit TRBD1. Germline CDR1 LGHDT, CDR2 YNNKEL (reference sequence). This CDR3 spans 17 amino acids. V was pared by 3 bases and J by 0 bases, with 9 bases of the junction left unmatched. The CDR3 reads CASSHRTGWAMNTEAFF. DNA for the CDR3: TGTGCCAGCAGCCATAGGACAGGGTGGGCGATGAACACTGAAGCTTTCTTT.

This sequence joins TRBV7-2 and TRBJ2-1; 11 bases map to TRBD2. The junction had 6 bases not matched to a gene; V was cut back by 3 bases and J by 5 bases. Germline V lookup: CDR1 SGHTA, CDR2 FQGNSA. The CDR3 has 16 residues. The CDR3 DNA is TGTGCCAGCAGCTTCAGCGGGACTAGCGGACACAATGAGCAGTTCTTC. Its translation is CASSFSGTSGHNEQFF.

The V and J genes are TRBV19 and TRBJ2-3; 10 bases are shared with TRBD2. The V and J ends lost 5 bases and 1 base, in that order; junction bases with no gene match: 6. Germline V gene sequence: CDR1 LNHDA, CDR2 SQIVND (reference sequence). There are 16 residues in the CDR3. The CDR3 DNA follows: TGTGCCAGTAGTTCCTCAGGGACTAGCGGCACAGATACGCAGTATTTT. This translates into CASSSSGTSGTDTQYF.

The chain is built from TRBV9 and TRBJ1-1, with a possible D match to TRBD1 (5 bases). The CDR3 length is 12 residues. From germline, CDR1 is SGDLS and CDR2 YYNGEE. V was shortened by 3 bases and J by 8 bases, with 11 bases between the two germline ends. This CDR3 reads CASSEIPGEAFF. The CDR3 DNA sequence: TGTGCCAGCAGCGAGATCCCAGGGGAAGCTTTCTTT.

CDR3 protein: CASSDPSGGLTSYNEQFF. CDR3 bases: TGTGCCAGCAGCGACCCCAGCGGGGGGCTAACCTCCTACAATGAGCAGTTCTTC. V is TRBV7-2 and J is TRBJ2-1; 9 bases map to TRBD2. Trimming at V came to 5 bases and at J to 0 bases, leaving 11 bases not matched to a gene. The V gene's germline CDR1 is SGHTA and CDR2 FQGNSA. The CDR3 has 18 amino acids.

The chain is built from TRBV28 and TRBJ2-1, with 15 nucleotides matching TRBD2. Germline CDR1 MDHEN, CDR2 SYDVKM. The CDR3 is 17 amino acids. V dropped 4 bases and J dropped 2; count of bases not matched to a gene: 3. The CDR3 DNA follows: TGTGCCAGCAGTTCAGGGACTAGCGGGAGGACCTACAATGAGCAGTTCTTC. Protein sequence: CASSSGTSGRTYNEQFF.

The J gene is TRBJ2-7, the V gene TRBV3-1 (or the pseudogene TRBV3-2); D possibly corresponds to TRBD1 (6 bases). The CDR3 loop spans 15 amino acids. The V end was cut by 7 bases, the J end by 2 bases, with 18 bases between. Germline V gene sequence: CDR1 LGHDT, CDR2 YNNKEL (reference sequence). The CDR3 DNA follows: TGTGCCAGCACAAGAGGGGGAGAGACCCCCTACGAGCAGTACTTC. Amino acids: CASTRGGETPYEQYF.

The gene calls are TRBV5-8 and TRBJ1-6, with D perhaps TRBD1 (5 bases). CDR1 and CDR2 (germline): SGHTS, YDEGEE. The V end lost 2 bases, the J end lost 4 bases, and 16 bases lay between the germline ends. This CDR3 region has 17 residues. As DNA, the CDR3 is TGTGCCAGCAGCTTAAAGGTGGCCCAGGGTTATAATTCACCCCTCCACTTT. This encodes CASSLKVAQGYNSPLHF.

V and J are TRBV5-4 and TRBJ2-5, with 14 bases identical to TRBD2. This CDR3 comprises 16 residues. The germline CDR1 and CDR2 sequences are SGHNT and YYREEE (reference sequence). With V trimmed by 2 bases and J by 2 bases, 2 bases remained unmatched. The CDR3 spells CASSLGTSGSQETQYF. As DNA, the CDR3 is TGTGCCAGCAGCTTAGGGACTAGCGGGAGTCAAGAGACCCAGTACTTC.

The chain employs TRBV6-5 and TRBJ2-7; TRBD2 is a possible D gene (5 bases). Germline values: CDR1 MNHEY, CDR2 SVGAGI. With 6 bases removed from V and 0 bases from J, the gap between germline ends came to 15 bases. The CDR3 runs 15 residues. The CDR3 sequence: CASRAASGPSYEQYF. In nucleotides, the CDR3 is TGTGCCAGCAGGGCCGCCAGCGGTCCCTCCTACGAGCAGTACTTC.

This clone was counted only a few times. The chain uses TRBV7-8 and TRBJ1-1, with a possible D match to TRBD1 (6 bases). This CDR3 is built from 13 residues. V gave up 5 bases and J gave up 1 base, with 8 bases separating them. The germline gives CDR1 SGHVS, CDR2 FQNEAQ. CDR3 in amino acids: CASSPGQNTEAFF. CDR3 DNA sequence: TGTGCCAGCAGCCCGGGACAGAACACTGAAGCTTTCTTT.

On this clone: Germline is not matched at one junction end, which may reflect a read error. This chain uses TRBV4-1 with TRBJ1-5; no clear D gene. This CDR3 region has 16 residues. CDR1 MGHRA and CDR2 YSYEKL come from the germline V gene. DNA for the CDR3: TGCGCCAGCAGCCAAGTTATTGAACAGCTCAATCAGTCCCAGCATTTT. Protein product: CASSQVIEQLNQSQHF.

The table lists this clone with a few counts. The chain recombines TRBV2 with TRBJ1-1; 9 bases match TRBD1. The CDR3 has 14 amino acids. V was pared by 7 bases and J by 1 base, with 4 bases of the junction left unmatched. Germline V CDR1 and CDR2: SNHLY, FYNNEI. The CDR3 DNA follows: TGTGCCAGCAAACAGGGGGCGCGGAACACTGAAGCTTTCTTT. Translating gives CASKQGARNTEAFF.

This clone is a singleton in its sample. The chain has TRBV11-1 and TRBJ1-1; possible D gene TRBD1, 5 bases. This CDR3 region has 13 residues. Trimming removed 4 bases from V and 6 bases from J, with 12 bases in between. CDR1 is SGHAT and CDR2 is FQDESV in the germline V gene (reference sequence). CDR3 sequence (DNA): TGTGCCAGCAGCTACGGGGGAATCCCTGAAGCTTTCTTT. Residues: CASSYGGIPEAFF.

The chain links TRBV4-1 to TRBJ1-5, with 7 bases lining up with TRBD1. CDR3 length equals 16 residues. Germline CDR1 and CDR2: MGHRA and YSYEKL. V lost 6 bases to trimming and J lost 0 bases; unmatched junction nucleotides: 8. CDR3 nucleotides: TGCGCCAGCAGTCCTACAGGGGTCTATAGCAATCAGCCCCAGCATTTT. Translating gives CASSPTGVYSNQPQHF.

The gene calls are TRBV2 and TRBJ1-4; TRBD1 is a possible D gene (6 bases). Germline-derived CDR1 and CDR2 are SNHLY and FYNNEI. Trimming shortened V by 4 bases and J by 0 bases, and 9 bases separated the two germline ends. This CDR3 comprises 15 residues. The CDR3 region has the DNA TGTGCCAGCAGTGCGGACAGAGCAACTAATGAAAAACTGTTTTTT. This gives the protein CASSADRATNEKLFF.

This clone was found a few times. This chain links TRBV2 with TRBJ1-3; 11 nucleotides line up with TRBD1. The ends lost 6 bases at V and 4 bases at J; junction bases unmatched: 5. This CDR3 spans 15 amino acids. CDR1 is SNHLY, CDR2 FYNNEI, per germline. The CDR3 here is CASSGGQGAGNTIYF. CDR3 in DNA: TGTGCCAGCAGCGGAGGACAGGGGGCGGGAAACACCATATATTTT.

The J gene is TRBJ2-7, the V gene TRBV7-2, with D perhaps matching TRBD2 (6 bases). V lost 5 bases to trimming and J lost 3 bases, with 14 bases between them. The CDR3 is 14 amino acids. Per germline, CDR1 SGHTA and CDR2 FQGNSA. The CDR3 spells CASSPLWEDYEQYF. CDR3 nucleotide sequence: TGTGCCAGCAGCCCCCTTTGGGAGGACTACGAGCAGTACTTC.

This chain uses TRBV28 with TRBJ1-6, with D hard to call. CDR1 and CDR2 from the germline V gene are MDHEN and SYDVKM. CDR3 length: 16 amino acids. Trimming shortened V by 5 bases and J by 5 bases, and 16 bases separated the two germline ends. The CDR3 coding sequence is TGTGCCAGCAGTCCCGTTTGGGCAGCGGATAATTCACCCCTCCACTTT. Translation gives CASSPVWAADNSPLHF.

This clone was seen just once. The rearrangement joins TRBV5-6 to TRBJ2-7; 9 nucleotides align to TRBD2. This CDR3 region has 16 residues. Looked up from germline, CDR1 is SGHDT and CDR2 is YYEEEE. V was clipped by 4 bases and J by 1 base; unmatched bases: 9. CDR3 bases: TGTGCCAGCAGCCTCCCTGTTCTAGCGGGGTCCTACGAGCAGTACTTC. This sequence encodes CASSLPVLAGSYEQYF.

The chain has TRBV3-1 (or the pseudogene TRBV3-2) and TRBJ1-3; D gene uncertain. Germline assignment: CDR1 LGHDT and CDR2 YNNKEL (reference sequence). The CDR3 length is 15 residues. V was shortened by 3 bases and J by 0 bases, with 9 bases between the two germline ends. The DNA of the CDR3 is TGTGCCAGCAGCCAGTACTCCCGCTCTGGAAACACCATATATTTT. This sequence encodes CASSQYSRSGNTIYF.

This clone showed up just once. The J gene is TRBJ2-5, the V gene TRBV15; D possibly corresponds to TRBD1 (5 bases). The germline V gene encodes CDR1 LNHNV and CDR2 YYDKDF (reference sequence). The CDR3 runs 19 residues. V was clipped by 1 base and J by 3 bases, with 24 bases between them. The CDR3 DNA follows: TGTGCCACCAGCAGAGTCGTACCGTCCAGCGTAGGCAGGGAAGAGACCCAGTACTTC. It translates to CATSRVVPSSVGREETQYF.

V gene TRBV28 combines with J gene TRBJ2-4; D is unresolved. Germline V gene sequence: CDR1 MDHEN, CDR2 SYDVKM. Trimming took 7 bases from V and 0 from J, leaving 10 bases between them. The CDR3 covers 14 residues. CDR3 sequence: CASTGSIAKNIQYF. CDR3 sequence (DNA): TGTGCCAGCACGGGTTCGATAGCCAAAAACATTCAGTACTTC.

The chain joins TRBV28 to TRBJ2-1, with 10 positions matching TRBD1. Trimming cost V 7 bases and J 6 bases; bases outside gene matches: 9. This CDR3 is 15 amino acids long. The germline gives CDR1 MDHEN, CDR2 SYDVKM. The CDR3 nucleotides read TGTGCCAGCAATGCCGGGACAGGGGCGAGCAATGAGCAGTTCTTC. As protein: CASNAGTGASNEQFF.

The rearrangement joins TRBV19 to TRBJ2-5; 11 bases line up with TRBD1. The CDR3 is 16 amino acids. Germline trimming cut 3 bases from V and 0 bases from J; bases unmatched to any gene: 3. CDR1 LNHDA and CDR2 SQIVND come from the germline V gene (reference sequence). The CDR3 sequence is CASSIRDRGYQETQYF. The CDR3 nucleotides read TGTGCCAGTAGTATCCGGGACAGGGGGTACCAAGAGACCCAGTACTTC.

This sequence joins TRBV28 and TRBJ2-5; TRBD2 is a possible D gene (5 bases). With 6 bases removed from V and 4 bases from J, the gap between germline ends came to 12 bases. Germline loops: CDR1 MDHEN, CDR2 SYDVKM. The CDR3 extends over 13 amino acids. This chain's CDR3 is CASSRGIRETQYF. The CDR3 DNA is TGTGCCAGCAGCCGGGGAATCCGAGAGACCCAGTACTTC.

The count of this clone is one. This sequence joins TRBV6-6 and TRBJ1-4; a weak D match, TRBD1 (6 bases). CDR1 is MNHNY and CDR2 is SVGAGI in the germline V gene (reference sequence). V lost 9 bases and J 5 bases, leaving 16 bases between the germline ends. The CDR3 loop spans 14 amino acids. This CDR3 reads CASVSDRLNEKLFF. CDR3 DNA: TGTGCCAGTGTTTCGGACAGACTGAATGAAAAACTGTTTTTT.

Written as DNA, the CDR3 is TGTGCCAGCAGCGGTCTAGCGGGGGTGACAGATACGCAGTATTTT. It translates to CASSGLAGVTDTQYF. The chain is built from TRBV7-9 and TRBJ2-3, with 10 positions matching TRBD2. CDR3 length: 15 amino acids. The V gene's germline CDR1 is SEHNR and CDR2 FQNEAQ (reference sequence). V lost 5 bases to trimming and J lost 3 bases; unmatched junction nucleotides: 5.

The gene calls are TRBV4-2 and TRBJ2-1; 10 nucleotides match TRBD1. CDR1 is LGHNA, CDR2 YNFKEQ, per germline. This CDR3 contains 15 residues. J gave up 7 bases and V 0 bases, and 3 bases lay outside the gene matches. The CDR3 coding sequence is TGTGCCAGCAGCCAAGAGGGACAGGGGCAAAATGAGCAGTTCTTC. The encoded protein is CASSQEGQGQNEQFF.

The rearrangement links TRBV5-6 to TRBJ1-1, with D perhaps matching TRBD1 (5 bases). This CDR3 region has 15 residues. V was trimmed by 2 bases and J by 5 bases, leaving 16 bases between them. The germline V gene encodes CDR1 SGHDT and CDR2 YYEEEE. The CDR3 loop reads CASSLWAYKGTEAFF. The CDR3 DNA follows: TGTGCCAGCAGCTTATGGGCATACAAGGGGACTGAAGCTTTCTTT. Filled out from reference TRBV5-6 and TRBJ1-1, the complete variable domain reads DAGVTQSPTHLIKTRGQQVTLRCSPKSGHDTVSWYQQALGQGPQFIFQYYEEEERQRGNFPDRFSGHQFPNYSSELNVNALLLGDSALYLCASSLWAYKGTEAFFGQGTRLTVV.